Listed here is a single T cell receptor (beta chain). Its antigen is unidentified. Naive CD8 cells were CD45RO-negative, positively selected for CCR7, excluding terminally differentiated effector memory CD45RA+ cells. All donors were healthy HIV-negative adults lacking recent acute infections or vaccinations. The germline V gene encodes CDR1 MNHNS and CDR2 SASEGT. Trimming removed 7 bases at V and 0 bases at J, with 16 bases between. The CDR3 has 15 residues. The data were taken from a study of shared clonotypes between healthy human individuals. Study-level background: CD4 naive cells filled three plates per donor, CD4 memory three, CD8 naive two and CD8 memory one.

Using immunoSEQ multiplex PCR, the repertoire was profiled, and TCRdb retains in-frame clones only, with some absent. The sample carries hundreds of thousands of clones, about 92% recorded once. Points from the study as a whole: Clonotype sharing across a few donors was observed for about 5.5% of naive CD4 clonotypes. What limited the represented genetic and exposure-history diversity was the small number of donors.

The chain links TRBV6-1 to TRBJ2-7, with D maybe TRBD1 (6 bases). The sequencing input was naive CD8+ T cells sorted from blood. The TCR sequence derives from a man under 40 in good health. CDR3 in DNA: TGTGCCAGCACCCACCGGGACATCGTCTCCTACGAGCAGTACTTC. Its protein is CASTHRDIVSYEQYF.